Detailed here is one T cell receptor (beta chain). This receptor's antigen is unknown. Base qualities are not provided; no much larger clone lies one nucleotide away. This sample was taken from a study of blood T cell repertoires in COVID-19 (dated by TCRdb to 2020 to 2022). For context, the study as a whole: Samples from collaborators originated in the United States, Italy and Spain and spanned both the acute and convalescent phases of COVID-19. Subjects who had been exposed to COVID-19, were actively infected with it, or had recovered from it provided the deeply sampled blood TCRbeta repertoires that made up the dataset. Where available, HLA class I and class II types were taken from metadata supplied by the sample provider and were not determined by assay-based typing. A freely available public database, intended as a resource for researchers studying the immune response to SARS-CoV-2, is where the repertoires were released. The prospective study material was composed of cDNA or gDNA derived from T cells, B-cell-depleted T cells, or PBMCs. Nearly every sample came with metadata listing a de-identified subject ID, COVID-19 status, age in years and sex. The samples were drawn from the first 160 participants of the ongoing ImmuneRACE study and from more than 1,000 subjects provided by 6 global collaborators.

What the work shows at the level of the full study, not this receptor alone: The quantity of clinical and demographic metadata differed by source and by participant and was supplied without curation.

Participants in the prospective study were enrolled through a virtual design, were aged about 18 to 100 years, and lived in 24 United States geographic areas. To assign participants to cohorts, the prospective study relied on clinical history that participants themselves reported in a screening survey and a study questionnaire. Recovered participants in ImmuneRACE Cohort 3 were defined by two consecutive negative NP/OP PCR tests, clearance by a healthcare professional, or resolution of symptoms. In the prospective study, mobile phlebotomists collected whole blood, serum and a nasopharyngeal or oropharyngeal swab from each participant. Additional blood draws and questionnaires over an approximately two-month period could optionally be provided by prospective study participants. Before DNA extraction, prospective study blood samples were shipped either frozen or at room temperature. TCRbeta CDR3 regions were amplified from genomic DNA by means of the immunoSEQ Assay, a bias-controlled multiplex PCR. The authors processed their data as follows. The number of nucleated cells in each sample was estimated from the amplification of reference gene primers within the assay. Sequence reads were collapsed and filtered to measure the absolute abundance of every unique TCRbeta CDR3 rearrangement. For each sample, productive Simpson clonality was calculated by taking the square root of Simpson's diversity index across productive rearrangements. Sourced from immuneACCESS, this table was stored by TCRdb with only in-frame sequences that have V and J called. A share of the clones is absent; for the studies checked, an unresolved V gene accounts for under half, and the remainder has no known explanation. The D gene and trimming were derived from the DNA, and the V and J assignments and clone size from that table. In all, the sample holds a few hundred thousand clones, and 80% to 90% of those were seen once. Approximately 1% of the sample is taken by the ten largest.

The receptor was isolated from a man in his late teens or twenties who had recovered from COVID-19. Material for sequencing was PBMCs or T cells enriched from blood (not recorded which).

The CDR3 here reads CASRPGFNYGYTF. The DNA sequence reads TGTGCCAGCAGGCCAGGGTTTAACTATGGCTACACCTTC. The chain was built from TRBV12-3 or TRBV12-4 and TRBJ1-2; TRBD1 is perhaps the D gene, given 5 matching bases. V is pared back by 6 bases and J by 1 base, with 9 bases lying between the germline termini. Reading from cysteine to phenylalanine, the CDR3 counts 13 amino acids. The kept DNA is CDR3 alone, 39 bases in frame from the first base.